One sample yielded the 8 T cell receptor beta chains listed below, sequenced in a study of human T cells and chemical hapten exposure. Regarding time point: patch test 3, about 24 weeks after DPC sensitization. Treatment specified: therapeutic diphenylcyclopropenone sensitization with weekly scalp DPC. TCRdb re-called the RACE reads with MiXCR, one entry per CDR3 protein. The sample has 75,000 to 90,000 distinct CDR3 sequences, 9.5% to 14% seen once. The material sequenced was whole blood, taken in connection with sensitization to the hapten diphenylcyclopropenone (DPC). The source of these receptors is a woman in her forties or fifties with alopecia areata. Some clones in this sample may be carry-over from other donors' samples.

This clonotype has at least ten counts. The genes are TRBV12-3 or TRBV12-4 and TRBJ1-6, with 7 bases fitting TRBD1. The CDR3 is 15 amino acids. Trimming removed 6 bases from V and 5 bases from J; junction bases left unmatched: 7. The CDR3 sequence is CASSTGTVNNSPLHF. In DNA, the CDR3 is TGTGCCAGCAGCACCGGGACAGTAAATAATTCACCCCTCCACTTT.

This clonotype was seen at least ten times. The chain recombines TRBV23-1 with TRBJ2-7, with a possible D match to TRBD2 (5 bases). TRBV23-1 is an open reading frame, and its role is uncertain. This CDR3 has 13 amino acids. V was pared by 4 bases and J by 6 bases, with 13 bases between. In DNA, the CDR3 is TGCGCCAGCAGTCGGACTCGTCATTGCGAGCAGTACTTC. Its translation is CASSRTRHCEQYF.

This clonotype was seen ten or more times. The chain is built from TRBV6-6 and TRBJ1-1; no clear D gene. V lost 4 bases and J 0 bases, leaving 3 bases between the germline ends. The V gene's germline CDR1 is MNHNY and CDR2 SVGAGI (reference sequence). The CDR3 is made up of 12 amino acids. DNA of the CDR3: TGTGCCAGCAGTTCTATGAACACTGAAGCTTTCTTT. It yields the protein CASSSMNTEAFF.

This clonotype was seen a handful of times. The rearrangement joins TRBV20-1 to TRBJ2-7; 7 nucleotides agree with TRBD2. CDR3 size: 15 residues. The germline V gene has CDR1 DFQATT and CDR2 SNEGSKA (reference sequence). Losses at the gene ends were 2 bases for V and 4 bases for J; bases not matched to a gene: 11. The CDR3: CSARYLGGGRYEQYF. The DNA for the CDR3 is TGCAGTGCTAGATACCTCGGCGGGGGTAGATACGAGCAGTACTTC.

This chain joins TRBV29-1 and TRBJ2-2; tentatively, D is TRBD2 (6 bases). This CDR3 region has 14 residues. The V end lost 4 bases, the J end lost 1 base, and 10 bases lay between the germline ends. Germline V CDR1 and CDR2: SQVTM, ANQGSEA. CDR3 DNA: TGCAGCGTTGCACCGGGAGTGAACACCGGGGAGCTGTTTTTT. This gives the protein CSVAPGVNTGELFF.

This clonotype was seen repeatedly, ten times or more. Sequence at one end of the junction differs from germline and may be a read error. V is TRBV7-7 and J is TRBJ2-2; D is undetermined. Germline values: CDR1 SSHAT, CDR2 FNYEAQ (reference sequence). The CDR3 sequence is 16 residues long. This CDR3 reads CASSFRPFGNTGELFF. Written as DNA, the CDR3 is TGTGCTAGCAGCTTCAGACCCTTTGGGAACACCGGGGAGCTGTTTTTT.

The sample holds many counts of this clonotype. V usage is TRBV20-1 and J usage is TRBJ2-3, with 8 bases lining up with TRBD1. The CDR3 is 13 amino acids. The V gene end was trimmed by 2 bases and the J gene end by 5 bases; junction bases not matched to a gene: 3. Looked up from germline, CDR1 is DFQATT and CDR2 is SNEGSKA (reference sequence). CDR3 protein: CSARQGAGDTQYF. In DNA, the CDR3 is TGCAGTGCTAGACAGGGGGCCGGAGATACGCAGTATTTT.

The rearrangement links TRBV7-6 to TRBJ2-6; D gene ambiguous. V shed 1 base and J shed 0 bases, with 7 bases lying between them. The CDR3 is 16 amino acids. The V gene's germline CDR1 is SGHVS and CDR2 FNYEAQ. CDR3 residues: CASSLDGVSGANVLTF. CDR3 nucleotide sequence: TGTGCCAGCAGCTTAGACGGCGTCTCTGGGGCCAACGTCCTGACTTTC.